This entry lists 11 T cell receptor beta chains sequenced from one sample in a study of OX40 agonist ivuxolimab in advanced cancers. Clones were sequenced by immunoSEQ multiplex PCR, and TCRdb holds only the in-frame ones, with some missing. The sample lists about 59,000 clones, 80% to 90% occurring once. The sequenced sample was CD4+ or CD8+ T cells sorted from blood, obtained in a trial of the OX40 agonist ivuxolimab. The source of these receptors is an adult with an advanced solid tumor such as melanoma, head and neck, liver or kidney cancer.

CDR3 sequence: CASSLWGHQPQHF. CDR3 in DNA: TGTGCCAGCAGCTTATGGGGGCACCAGCCCCAGCATTTT. The rearrangement joins TRBV7-8 to TRBJ1-5; TRBD1 might be the D (6 bases). V was cut by 2 bases and J by 7 bases, with 9 bases left in between. This CDR3 has 13 amino acids. The V gene's germline CDR1 is SGHVS and CDR2 FQNEAQ.

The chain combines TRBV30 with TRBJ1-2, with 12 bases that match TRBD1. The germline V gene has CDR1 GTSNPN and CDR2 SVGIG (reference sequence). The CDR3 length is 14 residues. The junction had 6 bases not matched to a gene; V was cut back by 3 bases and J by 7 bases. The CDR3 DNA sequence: TGTGCCTGGAGCGGGACAGGGGGCGCCCGTGGCTACACCTTC. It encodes CAWSGTGGARGYTF.

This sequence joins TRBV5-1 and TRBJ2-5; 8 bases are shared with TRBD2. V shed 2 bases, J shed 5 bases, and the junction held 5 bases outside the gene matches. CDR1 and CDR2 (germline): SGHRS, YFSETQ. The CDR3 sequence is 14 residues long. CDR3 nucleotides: TGCGCCAGCAGCTTAACTAGCGGAGGGGAGACCCAGTACTTC. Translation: CASSLTSGGETQYF.

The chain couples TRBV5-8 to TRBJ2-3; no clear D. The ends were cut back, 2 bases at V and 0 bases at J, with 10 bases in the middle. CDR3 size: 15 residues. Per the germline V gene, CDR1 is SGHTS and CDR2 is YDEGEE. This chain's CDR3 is CASSFGQSSTDTQYF. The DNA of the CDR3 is TGTGCCAGCAGCTTTGGCCAATCTAGCACAGATACGCAGTATTTT.

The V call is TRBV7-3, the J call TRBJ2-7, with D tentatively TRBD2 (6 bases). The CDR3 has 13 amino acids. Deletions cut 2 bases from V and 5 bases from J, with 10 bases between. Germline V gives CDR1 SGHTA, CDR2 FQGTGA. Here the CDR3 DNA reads TGTGCCAGCAGCTTAGGGGGGATGCACGAGCAGTACTTC. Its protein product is CASSLGGMHEQYF.

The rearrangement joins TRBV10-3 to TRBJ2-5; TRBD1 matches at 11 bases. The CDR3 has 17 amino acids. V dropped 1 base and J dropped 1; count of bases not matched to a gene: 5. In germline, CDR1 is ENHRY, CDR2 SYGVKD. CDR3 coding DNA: TGTGCCATCAGTGAGTTCGGGACAGGGGGGTCCCAAGAGACCCAGTACTTC. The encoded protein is CAISEFGTGGSQETQYF.

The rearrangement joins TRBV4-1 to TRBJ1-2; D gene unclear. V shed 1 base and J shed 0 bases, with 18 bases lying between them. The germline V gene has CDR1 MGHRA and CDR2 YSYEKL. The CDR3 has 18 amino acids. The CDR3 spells CASSQGPLGRRANYGYTF. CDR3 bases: TGCGCCAGCAGCCAAGGCCCTCTAGGGCGCAGAGCTAACTATGGCTACACCTTC.

The CDR3 bases are TGTGCCAGCAGTAAATCTGGTTTGGTCGGATTTAACTATGGCTACACCTTC. Protein: CASSKSGLVGFNYGYTF. This chain connects TRBV27 to TRBJ1-2; D is uncertain. V was clipped by 5 bases and J by 1 base, with 20 bases between them. This CDR3 is built from 17 residues. Germline V gene data show CDR1 as MNHEY and CDR2 as SMNVEV (reference sequence).

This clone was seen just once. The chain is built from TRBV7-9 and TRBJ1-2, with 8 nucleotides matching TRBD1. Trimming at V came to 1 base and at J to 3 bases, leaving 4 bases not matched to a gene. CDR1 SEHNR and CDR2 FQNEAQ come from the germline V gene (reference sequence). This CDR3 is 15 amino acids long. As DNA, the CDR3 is TGTGCCAGCAGCTTAGGGCAGGGGGCATACTATGGCTACACCTTC. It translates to CASSLGQGAYYGYTF.

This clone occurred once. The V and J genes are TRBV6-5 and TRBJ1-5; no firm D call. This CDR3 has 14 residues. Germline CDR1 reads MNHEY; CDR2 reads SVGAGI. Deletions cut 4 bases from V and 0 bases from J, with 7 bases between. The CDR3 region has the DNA TGTGCCAGCAGTTCCTCGATTAGCAATCAGCCCCAGCATTTT. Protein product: CASSSSISNQPQHF.

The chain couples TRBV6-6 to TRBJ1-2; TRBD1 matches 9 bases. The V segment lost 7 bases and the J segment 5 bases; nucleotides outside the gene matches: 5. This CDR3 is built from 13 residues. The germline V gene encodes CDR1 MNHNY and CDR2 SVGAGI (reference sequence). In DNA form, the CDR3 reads TGTGCCAGCACCCTGGACAGGGGATATGGCTACACCTTC. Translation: CASTLDRGYGYTF.